This entry describes one T cell receptor beta chain. Its antigen is currently unknown. This sample stems from a study of PD-L1 blockade in urothelial cancer. Study-level background: Blood analysis was done at 3 weeks (second dose) and 6 weeks after treatment began.

Measured with immunoSEQ multiplex PCR; TCRdb has only the in-frame clones, and not every one. Of 29,000 or so clones in the sample, roughly 83% were seen once. This CDR3 contains 13 residues. Germline V CDR1 and CDR2: SGDLS, YYNGEE. Trimming shortened V by 3 bases and J by 6 bases, and 13 bases separated the two germline ends. Study-wide findings and caveats: Pretreatment blood TCR clonality under the median forecast improved survival.

As for time point: peripheral blood 6 weeks after treatment start. The receptor comes from a man aged 65-85 years with urothelial cancer. The starting material was PBMCs, obtained around atezolizumab (anti-PD-L1) treatment. This chain connects TRBV9 to TRBJ2-7; maybe TRBD1 (6 bases). The CDR3 region has the DNA TGTGCCAGCAGCGCCGGACAGATAACCGAGCAGTACTTC. Protein: CASSAGQITEQYF.